The sequence of this T cell receptor (beta chain) was determined in a study of vaccination and CD4 T cells after COVID-19. Oncomine TCR Beta short-read sequencing was applied to DNA from cultured CD4+ T cells. Genomic DNA was extracted from cultured CD4+ T cells. TCRdb redid the calling of the PCR reads with MiXCR, one entry per CDR3 protein. This sample has about 12,000 distinct CDR3 sequences; roughly 51% occur once, and the top ten carry around 30%. Treatment in this sample: roughly 10-day PBMC culture with coronavirus spike peptide pools or control peptides (ViraFEST assay). Note on this clonotype: Its antigen is unidentified.

CDR3 length: 13 residues. In germline, CDR1 is DFQATT, CDR2 SNEGSKA (reference sequence). Trimming left V 1 base short and J 5 bases short, with 11 bases between. Sequencing was performed on CD4+ T cells from blood, cultured in vitro. The origin of this receptor is a human donor who had recovered from COVID-19. V and J are TRBV20-1 and TRBJ2-5; the D gene is possibly TRBD2 (5 bases). The CDR3 DNA sequence: TGCAGTGCTAGAGCACCGGGGTTGGAGACCCAGTACTTC. Encoded protein: CSARAPGLETQYF.